This T cell receptor beta chain was captured by sequencing in a study of cytomegalovirus exposure and HLA in healthy donors (dated by TCRdb to between 2016 and 2019). For the study in its entirety: An earlier analysis of approximately 640 of the donors reported more than 250 Gb of sequence data and some 120 million unique TCR beta sequences from 150 million to 200 million T cells. Around 320 gigabases of sequencing data and 78 million or so unique TCR sequences were included in an early release covering around 600 HLA-typed donors. Of the roughly 400 genotyped donors, around 81% fell in the genetic ancestry cluster associated with self-reported Caucasian donors. The study was designed to test whether signatures of past pathogen exposure could be identified by cataloging public T cell receptors. The study used immunosequencing to profile the T cell repertoires of under 700 subjects and linked those repertoires to cytomegalovirus serostatus. Besides the first cohort of around 670 subjects, a separate validation cohort made up of 120 different subjects was used. To predict cytomegalovirus infection status, the study brought together high-throughput TCR immunosequencing, statistical association of individual TCRs with disease status, and machine learning. A later analysis re-analyzed previously published TCR beta repertoires from 666 donors and added high-resolution HLA genotyping to study TCR occurrence patterns. Rather than using new phenotypic data, the later analysis identified candidate immune exposures from TCR beta sequences and from how often those sequences occurred across donors. To decide whether each TCR beta V gene segment behaved as functional or pseudogenic, an earlier analysis of some 580 of the donors relied on high-throughput TCR beta sequencing. Donor age, sex, ethnicity and CMV serostatus were collected together with the repertoire data. A later genetic analysis took genome-wide SNP genotypes for about three fifths of the 666 donors and used that subset as a discovery cohort. Every repertoire in the discovery cohort had been generated on one and the same sequencing platform. HLA typing included class I and class II loci at four-digit resolution. The number of donors typed differed by locus, with roughly 620-640 for A, B, C, DRB1 and DQB1, approximately 500 for DQA1, 600 to 610 for DPA1, and 400 to 490 for DPB1. About five DR-DQ haplotypes were treated as single units for association and clustering because of strong linkage in the cohort. On average, around 240,000 unique TCR beta nucleotide sequences were sequenced per donor among roughly 430 genotyped donors of the cohort, with roughly 19% of those sequences being non-productive.

Library creation used the immunoSEQ multiplex PCR assay. A mixture of 60 forward primers for TCR Vbeta segments and 13 reverse primers for TCR Jbeta segments was used in the multiplex PCR. The CDR3 region of rearranged TCR beta genes was amplified from genomic DNA with a multiplex PCR assay. On the Illumina HiSeq System, the amplified TCR beta libraries were sequenced as 87-base-pair reads. From the authors' description of their analysis: Across the 700 or so repertoires, a later analysis counted approximately 83 million unique TCR beta chains, 8.5 million to 12 million of which were shared by at least two donors. Raw reads were error-corrected and collapsed into unique sequences by a nearest-neighbor algorithm in which closely related sequences were merged to remove PCR and sequencing errors. V, D and J gene segments were assigned by aligning CDR3 sequences to IMGT reference sequences. For a sequence to be retained, a match of at least six nucleotides to both a V gene segment and a J gene segment was required. A rearrangement counted as productive if the CDR3 had no stop codons and remained in frame with V and J, and every other rearrangement counted as non-productive. Following IMGT convention, CDR3 was defined as the stretch from the second conserved V-encoded cysteine to the conserved J-encoded phenylalanine. In an earlier analysis of around 540 of the donors, sequences lacking an unambiguous match to a single V gene segment were excluded. An earlier analysis of 500 to 700 of the donors classified V segments as functional when productive rearrangements were above 56.7% and as segregating when the standard deviation between donors was above 5%. To diagnose cytomegalovirus status from the catalog of TCR beta chain sequences, a statistical classification framework was built. In a later analysis, V and J genes were assigned by comparing TCR nucleotide sequences against IMGT/GENE-DB human TR gene sequences. In a later analysis, CDR3 sequences and most-parsimonious VDJ recombination scenarios were assigned using the TCRdist pipeline. In a later analysis, each TCR beta chain was defined by its CDR3 amino acid sequence together with its V-gene family, and reads lacking a unique V-gene family were excluded. As a way to deal with suspected cross-contamination and a sequencing artifact, a later analysis dropped 500 to 700 nucleotide sequences that were highly shared and had low generation probability. A later analysis calculated a clonal expansion index for each public chain from normalized within-repertoire ranks of inferred template counts. In a later analysis, generation probabilities were computed using a VDJ recombination model fitted to out-of-frame rearrangements, and the results were checked against IGoR. In a later analysis, TCR-TCR, TCR-HLA and TCR-CMV co-occurrence was scored with hypergeometric tests, and a repertoire-size bias correction was applied to TCR pairs. False discovery rates were estimated in a later analysis by permuting HLA or CMV assignments 20 times. A later analysis grouped co-occurring TCRs with DBSCAN, adding TCRdist sequence similarity when clustering within HLA-allele-positive subsets. Repertoires with fewer than 30,000 or more than 120,000 public chains were left out of co-occurrence clustering, as were four to six repertoires with anomalous nucleotide sharing. What TCRdb holds here is the immuneACCESS table cut down to in-frame rearrangements. Part of the clones is not present; checked against another copy, under half of the missing clones reflect an unresolved V gene, and the others are unexplained. V and J calls and clone size follow that table, whereas D and trimming were derived from the DNA. The sample has over 100,000 clones on record, 75% to 80% of them singletons. The top ten clonotypes cover approximately 6.3% of the sample.

The cohort consisted of approximately 670 healthy bone marrow donors. All cohort members were sampled while nominally healthy, although unrecorded immune exposures were likely present. The donor was CMV seropositive and belonged to the group of 250 to 300 seropositive cohort members. A peripheral blood sample was collected from each donor, and TCR beta sequencing was performed on peripheral blood mononuclear cells. The Qiagen DNeasy Blood Extraction Kit was used to extract genomic DNA from the blood cell samples. CDR1 and CDR2, per the germline V gene, are SGHTA and FQGNSA. The CDR3 runs 16 amino acids, cysteine and phenylalanine included. CDR3 DNA only is kept here, 48 bases in frame from base 1. The germline V end is reduced by 1 base and the J end by 1 base; junction bases left unmatched: 2. Study-wide findings and limitations: While some public TCRs were present in many individuals, most TCR sequences turned up only very rarely across donors. Broadly in line with IMGT annotations, most TCR beta V segments showed up in productive rearrangements about 87% or about 30% of the time in an earlier analysis of some 590 of the donors. Some IMGT-functional V segments, including TRBV6-2 and TRBV6-3, could not be told apart with the 87-base-pair reads, so those segments were excluded. It was suggested by the authors that the approach could potentially be generalized to other disease states and immunological phenotypes. Correlated functional status among segregating V segments might reflect linkage disequilibrium, but an unknown experimental factor could not be ruled out. A later analysis associated about 16,000 TCR beta sequences with specific HLA alleles at a false discovery rate of 0.05. In a later genetic analysis, fewer N-insertions in productive TCRs were reported among donors in an Asian-associated ancestry cluster than the approximately 670-donor mean. In a later analysis, the rate of TCR association differed among HLA loci, with DRB1 alleles having the most associated TCRs and HLA-C alleles having the fewest. Because HLA typing was missing for some donors at each locus, association tests included only the typed subset. Presence/absence analyses assumed roughly uniform sequencing depth across donors, an assumption that may not hold. The study gave a list of around 170 TCR beta chains associated with cytomegalovirus. For the cohort, immune exposure information was limited to CMV serostatus. In a later analysis, most CMV-associated TCR beta chains were found to appear HLA-restricted, with HLA associations seemingly driven largely by CMV exposure. A further reported finding was that TCR beta sequences accurately predicted the HLA-A and HLA-B alleles for most subjects in the first cohort. An association between a missense DCLRE1C variant and V-gene and J-gene trimming of TCR beta chains was found in a later genetic analysis and replicated in an independent cohort. The sequencing pipeline was judged likely to have produced a cluster of highly shared sequence variants as a technical artifact. Compared with equally common non-associated chains, HLA-associated TCR beta chains in a later analysis were more clonally expanded and had lower generation probabilities. The classifier was reported to diagnose cytomegalovirus status with high specificity and sensitivity in both the original cohort and the validation cohort. Because counts were too low, about 18 rarely observed V segments, including chromosome 9 orphons, were excluded from the earlier analysis of fewer than 650 of the donors. A few of the identified cytomegalovirus-associated TCR beta chains were confirmed in vitro to be specific for cytomegalovirus antigens. A later analysis reported that several top co-occurrence clusters appeared linked to parvovirus B19, influenza, CMV and Epstein-Barr virus. Only TCR beta chains were sequenced in this cohort, and the absence of alpha or paired-chain data limited detectable features. When HLA alleles, especially DR and DQ, strongly co-occurred, TCR associations were difficult to assign to individual alleles.

This clone has more than one count but fewer than ten. No antigen is known for it. Base quality data are lacking; no much larger clone is found one base away. Source material: PBMCs. The sequence was obtained from a man aged 60 to 69 in good health and CMV-seropositive. The chain uses TRBV7-2 and TRBJ2-5, with 11 junctional bases fitting TRBD2. The DNA sequence reads TGTGCCAGCAGCTTAGTTAGCGGGGGGGCCCAAGAGACCCAGTACTTC. This codes for CASSLVSGGAQETQYF.